The next 12 T cell receptor beta chains were all read from a single sample in a study of T cell repertoires in cytomegalovirus infection. What these receptors recognize is not known. TCRdb reprocessed the reads via MiXCR and lists one record per CDR3 protein. This sample carries 800,000 to 950,000 distinct CDR3 sequences, less than 35% of them seen once, and the ten largest clones take 9.5% to 15%. The sequencing here drew on cultured CD8+ T cells from PBMCs, taken from culture after CMV antigen stimulation. The source of these receptors is a human donor in good health (CMV status not recorded). Some clones in this sample may be carry-over from other donors' samples.

A few counts support this clonotype. The genes are TRBV6-1 and TRBJ1-5, with 8 positions matching TRBD1. V lost 7 bases to trimming and J lost 0 bases; unmatched junction nucleotides: 11. The V gene's germline CDR1 is MNHNS and CDR2 SASEGT. The CDR3 has 17 amino acids. The CDR3: CASTTDRGGFSNQPQHF. CDR3 bases: TGTGCCAGCACAACCGACAGGGGTGGGTTTAGCAATCAGCCCCAGCATTTT.

Details on this clonotype: The junction departs from the called germline gene at one end, perhaps through a read error. This chain connects TRBV12-3 or TRBV12-4 to TRBJ1-4; tentatively, D is TRBD1 (6 bases). The CDR3 is made up of 16 amino acids. The CDR3 nucleotides read TGTGCCAGCAGTTTATCGCGGGGGGCCGGAATTGAAAAACCGTTTTTT. Encoded protein: CASSLSRGAGIEKPFF.

This clonotype was picked up a small number of times. This sequence joins TRBV27 and TRBJ2-2, with D possibly being TRBD1 (6 bases). Germline V CDR1 and CDR2: MNHEY, SMNVEV (reference sequence). V was cut by 6 bases and J by 5 bases, with 16 bases left in between. The CDR3 spans 15 residues. The CDR3 region is CASSATGIRTGELFF. The DNA for the CDR3 is TGTGCCAGCAGCGCCACAGGGATTCGGACCGGGGAGCTGTTTTTT.

This clonotype appeared a few times. The rearrangement joins TRBV19 to TRBJ1-5; D call uncertain. This CDR3 is built from 15 residues. Germline V gene data show CDR1 as LNHDA and CDR2 as SQIVND (reference sequence). The germline V and J ends were trimmed by 7 bases and 5 bases, with 18 bases remaining between them. CDR3 DNA sequence: TGTGCCAGTAAACTCCGGCAGTTGAGCGATCAGCCCCAGCATTTT. Amino acids: CASKLRQLSDQPQHF.

There are many counts of this clonotype. This chain uses TRBV7-2 with TRBJ2-7, with unresolved D. Germline V lookup: CDR1 SGHTA, CDR2 FQGNSA. This CDR3 has 15 residues. Trimming shortened V by 0 bases and J by 3 bases, and 12 bases separated the two germline ends. DNA for the CDR3: TGTGCCAGCAGCTTAGCCCCGTATGGAAGCTACGAGCAGTACGTC. Its translation is CASSLAPYGSYEQYV.

At least ten counts were recorded for this clonotype. The genes are TRBV9 and TRBJ2-1; TRBD2 aligns across 10 bases. Germline V lookup: CDR1 SGDLS, CDR2 YYNGEE. The CDR3 is 16 residues long. The V gene end was trimmed by 3 bases and the J gene end by 10 bases; junction bases not matched to a gene: 13. The DNA of the CDR3 is TGTGCCAGCAGCGCTCCCACTAGCGGGGCCCAGGGGGAGCAGTTCTTC. It translates to CASSAPTSGAQGEQFF.

The chain recombines TRBV27 with TRBJ1-5; 9 nucleotides align to TRBD1. Germline-derived CDR1 and CDR2 are MNHEY and SMNVEV (reference sequence). V was pared by 3 bases and J by 4 bases, with 7 bases of the junction left unmatched. This CDR3 is built from 16 residues. The CDR3 DNA reads as TGTGCCAGCAGTTTCAGCCAGACAGGGGGGAATCAGCCCCAGCATTTT. Its protein is CASSFSQTGGNQPQHF.

This clonotype was seen a handful of times. The chain joins TRBV3-1 to TRBJ2-1; D not resolved. V was cut by 10 bases and J by 12 bases, with 16 bases left in between. The V gene's germline CDR1 is LGHDT and CDR2 YNNKEL (reference sequence). This CDR3 spans 11 amino acids. CDR3 protein: CATSIYWGQFF. The CDR3, as DNA: TGTGCCACCTCAATTTATTGGGGGCAGTTCTTC.

The chain employs TRBV18 and TRBJ2-6; D is unresolved. Trimming removed 1 base from V and 0 bases from J, with 16 bases in between. Germline values: CDR1 KGHSH, CDR2 LQKENI. The CDR3 loop spans 19 amino acids. The CDR3 DNA follows: TGTGCCAGCTCACCACTCGTTGACATCGATAGCTCTGGGGCCAACGTCCTGACTTTC. Residues: CASSPLVDIDSSGANVLTF.

This rearrangement joins TRBV7-6 to TRBJ1-2, with D tentatively TRBD1 (6 bases). This CDR3 is built from 17 residues. Germline V gene data show CDR1 as SGHVS and CDR2 as FNYEAQ. V gave up 2 bases and J gave up 4 bases, with 20 bases separating them. The CDR3 nucleotides read TGTGCCAGCAGCTTATCGGCAGAAGGACTGGACAGCTATGGCTACACCTTC. Its protein product is CASSLSAEGLDSYGYTF.

This clonotype was picked up a small number of times. The chain joins TRBV7-9 to TRBJ2-2, with D possibly being TRBD1 (5 bases). Germline V gene sequence: CDR1 SEHNR, CDR2 FQNEAQ (reference sequence). This CDR3 has 15 residues. V lost 6 bases and J lost 4, with 15 bases in between. CDR3 residues: CASSEQGLLTGELFF. In DNA, the CDR3 is TGTGCCAGCAGTGAGCAGGGTCTCCTCACCGGGGAGCTGTTTTTT.

The chain uses TRBV6-1 and TRBJ2-7; D perhaps matches TRBD1 (5 bases). The CDR3 runs 13 residues. CDR1 and CDR2 (germline): MNHNS, SASEGT. The V gene lost 8 bases and the J gene lost 5 bases, with 16 bases spanning the gap. CDR3: CASHDSNLDEQYF. The CDR3 DNA sequence: TGTGCCAGCCACGACAGTAATCTCGACGAGCAGTACTTC.